These T cell receptor beta chains were read from a single sample in a study of B cell selection in AIRE deficiency. Profiling relied on immunoSEQ multiplex PCR, and the TCRdb table lists in-frame clones only, not all of them. Counted here are 20,000 to 30,000 clones, approximately 96% occurring once; the ten biggest clones make up 0.15% to 0.2%. Material: CD4+CD127+ conventional T cells sorted from PBMCs. Receptor source: a human donor in good health. Each CDR3 is given with its conserved first and last residue. The D gene is left open where the match is weak. Clone size is given for some rows only: seen once, a few or many times, or a class if the clone is expanded.

j_call | d_call | clone_size | v_call | cdr3_aa | cdr3_nt
TRBJ2-7 | NA | NA | TRBV30 | CAWSASTGTEQYF | TGTGCCTGGAGTGCCTCTACGGGGACCGAGCAGTACTTC
TRBJ2-7 | NA | once | TRBV7-7 | CASSLQGGYEQYF | TGTGCCAGCAGCTTACAGGGGGGCTACGAGCAGTACTTC
TRBJ2-1 | TRBD2 | NA | TRBV7-2 | CASSWAGGRNEQFF | TGTGCCAGCAGCTGGGCGGGGGGCAGGAATGAGCAGTTCTTC
TRBJ1-4 | TRBD1 | NA | TRBV11-2 | CASSPAGTGGGKLFF | TGTGCCAGCAGCCCGGCGGGGACAGGGGGCGGAAAACTGTTTTTT
TRBJ2-5 | NA | NA | TRBV2 | CASSEGGKRETQYF | TGTGCCAGCAGTGAAGGGGGGAAGCGAGAGACCCAGTACTTC
TRBJ2-7 | NA | NA | TRBV29-1 | CSGGIKDSEQYF | TGCAGCGGGGGGATCAAGGACAGCGAGCAGTACTTC
TRBJ1-2 | NA | NA | TRBV10-3 | CAVQGSYGYTF | TGTGCGGTCCAGGGTAGCTATGGCTACACCTTC
TRBJ2-3 | NA | NA | TRBV9 | CASSVVAGSDTQYF | TGTGCCAGCAGCGTAGTTGCAGGGTCAGATACGCAGTATTTT
TRBJ1-1 | NA | NA | TRBV2 | CASIVEVLLNTEAFF | TGTGCCAGCATTGTGGAGGTACTCTTGAACACTGAAGCTTTCTTT
TRBJ2-5 | TRBD2 | NA | TRBV7-7 | CASSLASGGIETQYF | TGTGCCAGCAGCTTAGCTAGCGGGGGCATTGAGACCCAGTACTTC
TRBJ1-4 | NA | NA | TRBV5-6 | CASSVAATGVGHNEKLFF | TGTGCCAGCAGCGTAGCAGCTACAGGTGTGGGGCATAATGAAAAACTGTTTTTT
TRBJ1-5 | NA | NA | TRBV28 | CASSLTGQPQHF | TGTGCCAGCAGTTTAACCGGTCAGCCCCAGCATTTT
TRBJ2-3 | NA | NA | TRBV28 | CASRDPGTDTQYF | TGTGCCAGCAGGGACCCAGGCACAGATACGCAGTATTTT
TRBJ1-1 | NA | once | TRBV7-6 | CASSLGPDTEAFF | TGTGCCAGCAGCTTAGGTCCCGACACTGAAGCTTTCTTT
TRBJ2-5 | NA | NA | TRBV6-1 | CASSERQETQYF | TGTGCCAGCAGTGAACGACAAGAGACCCAGTACTTC
TRBJ2-7 | TRBD1 | few | TRBV28 | CASGRPGQGTGEQYF | TGTGCCAGCGGGAGGCCGGGACAGGGGACCGGCGAGCAGTACTTC
TRBJ1-1 | NA | once | TRBV13 | CASSFAERTEAFF | TGTGCCAGCAGCTTCGCAGAGCGGACTGAAGCTTTCTTT